The rows below give T cell receptor beta chains drawn from one sample of a study of PD-L1 blockade in urothelial cancer. Clones were read by immunoSEQ multiplex PCR, and TCRdb kept only the in-frame ones, dropping some. The profile shows more than 85,000 clones, around 86% of them singletons. The sequences come from PBMCs, collected around atezolizumab (anti-PD-L1) treatment. The receptors shown here come from a man between 60 and 70 years old with urothelial cancer. The CDR3 runs from the conserved cysteine through the conserved F or W. The order of the fields is D gene, V gene, CDR3 length, J gene, clone size, CDR3 protein, CDR3 DNA. The D gene is left open where the match is weak. Clone size is not always given. Where it is, it says once, few, many or a class for expanded clones.

D gene: NA; V gene: TRBV5-1; CDR3 length: 13; J gene: TRBJ1-2; clone size: few; CDR3 protein: CASRTESNYGYTF; CDR3 DNA: TGCGCCAGCAGGACTGAATCTAACTATGGCTACACCTTC
D gene: TRBD1; V gene: TRBV7-9; CDR3 length: 15; J gene: TRBJ2-5; clone size: NA; CDR3 protein: CASSSINRGRGTQYF; CDR3 DNA: TGTGCCAGCAGCTCGATCAACAGGGGGCGCGGGACCCAGTACTTC
D gene: NA; V gene: TRBV5-4; CDR3 length: 14; J gene: TRBJ2-5; clone size: NA; CDR3 protein: CASSSPGLGETQYF; CDR3 DNA: TGTGCCAGCTCTTCACCGGGGTTAGGTGAGACCCAGTACTTC
D gene: TRBD2; V gene: TRBV7-9; CDR3 length: 13; J gene: TRBJ2-1; clone size: NA; CDR3 protein: CARQAGLAGEQFF; CDR3 DNA: TGTGCCAGACAGGCGGGACTAGCGGGAGAGCAGTTCTTC
D gene: NA; V gene: TRBV6-1; CDR3 length: 12; J gene: TRBJ2-7; clone size: once; CDR3 protein: CASPGTTYEQYF; CDR3 DNA: TGTGCCAGCCCCGGGACAACCTACGAGCAGTACTTC
D gene: NA; V gene: TRBV2; CDR3 length: 14; J gene: TRBJ1-1; clone size: few; CDR3 protein: CASSEAYRVAEAFF; CDR3 DNA: TGTGCCAGCAGTGAAGCGTACCGGGTAGCTGAAGCTTTCTTT
D gene: NA; V gene: TRBV4-1; CDR3 length: 19; J gene: TRBJ1-5; clone size: NA; CDR3 protein: CASSQDQDGGFFSNQPQHF; CDR3 DNA: TGCGCCAGCAGCCAGGACCAGGACGGGGGGTTTTTTAGCAATCAGCCCCAGCATTTT
D gene: NA; V gene: TRBV2; CDR3 length: 16; J gene: TRBJ2-2; clone size: NA; CDR3 protein: CASSGQGALNTGELFF; CDR3 DNA: TGTGCCAGCAGTGGGCAGGGTGCCTTGAACACCGGGGAGCTGTTTTTT
D gene: TRBD1; V gene: TRBV28; CDR3 length: 18; J gene: TRBJ1-4; clone size: NA; CDR3 protein: CASSLRKGQGKESEKLFF; CDR3 DNA: TGTGCCAGCAGTTTACGAAAAGGACAGGGGAAAGAGTCTGAAAAACTGTTTTTT
D gene: TRBD2; V gene: TRBV9; CDR3 length: 19; J gene: TRBJ2-7; clone size: NA; CDR3 protein: CASSPLGAASGRASGRQYF; CDR3 DNA: TGTGCCAGCAGCCCCCTTGGGGCCGCTAGCGGGAGGGCCTCAGGTAGGCAGTACTTC
D gene: NA; V gene: TRBV5-1; CDR3 length: 14; J gene: TRBJ2-5; clone size: NA; CDR3 protein: CASSSGQIQETQYF; CDR3 DNA: TGCGCCAGCAGCTCCGGACAGATACAAGAGACCCAGTACTTC
D gene: NA; V gene: TRBV2; CDR3 length: 19; J gene: TRBJ2-3; clone size: NA; CDR3 protein: CASSETLPGARFSTDTQYF; CDR3 DNA: TGTGCCAGCAGTGAAACACTTCCGGGAGCCCGGTTCTCGACAGATACGCAGTATTTT
D gene: NA; V gene: TRBV7-2; CDR3 length: 13; J gene: TRBJ1-1; clone size: few; CDR3 protein: CASSFRENTEAFF; CDR3 DNA: TGTGCCAGCAGCTTCAGGGAGAACACTGAAGCTTTCTTT
D gene: TRBD2; V gene: TRBV15; CDR3 length: 16; J gene: TRBJ2-3; clone size: NA; CDR3 protein: CATSRGTSGDTDTQYF; CDR3 DNA: TGTGCCACCAGCAGAGGGACTAGCGGCGACACAGATACGCAGTATTTT
D gene: NA; V gene: TRBV7-2; CDR3 length: 16; J gene: TRBJ1-2; clone size: NA; CDR3 protein: CASSLSNLQTGYGYTF; CDR3 DNA: TGTGCCAGCAGCTTAAGCAACCTCCAAACGGGGTATGGCTACACCTTC
D gene: TRBD2; V gene: TRBV5-1; CDR3 length: 15; J gene: TRBJ2-3; clone size: NA; CDR3 protein: CASSLGLDGTDTQYF; CDR3 DNA: TGCGCCAGCAGCCTCGGACTAGATGGCACAGATACGCAGTATTTT
D gene: NA; V gene: TRBV7-3; CDR3 length: 14; J gene: TRBJ2-1; clone size: NA; CDR3 protein: CASSLDSNYNEQFF; CDR3 DNA: TGTGCCAGCAGCTTGGACAGTAACTACAATGAGCAGTTCTTC
D gene: NA; V gene: TRBV18; CDR3 length: 13; J gene: TRBJ1-2; clone size: NA; CDR3 protein: CASSPGRDYGYTF; CDR3 DNA: TGTGCCAGCTCACCAGGCAGGGACTATGGCTACACCTTC
D gene: TRBD1; V gene: TRBV29-1; CDR3 length: 15; J gene: TRBJ1-2; clone size: NA; CDR3 protein: CSVEGRDRVIYGYTF; CDR3 DNA: TGCAGCGTTGAAGGGCGGGACAGGGTGATCTATGGCTACACCTTC
D gene: TRBD1; V gene: TRBV5-1; CDR3 length: 14; J gene: TRBJ2-3; clone size: NA; CDR3 protein: CASSYDRGRDTQYF; CDR3 DNA: TGCGCCAGCAGCTATGACAGGGGTCGGGATACGCAGTATTTT